This record covers a single T cell receptor beta chain. It has no known antigen specificity. No qualities accompany the bases; no much larger clone lies one base away. TCRbeta CDR3 regions were amplified from genomic DNA using the immunoSEQ Assay, a bias-controlled multiplex PCR. The original pipeline was this. The number of nucleated cells in each sample was estimated by amplification of reference gene primers within the assay. To quantify the absolute abundance of each unique TCRbeta CDR3 rearrangement, sequence reads were collapsed and filtered. Productive Simpson clonality was computed per sample as the square root of Simpson's diversity index over productive rearrangements. TCRdb retrieved this table from immuneACCESS and kept in-frame rearrangements only. Not all clones are present; in checked studies, unresolved V genes account for under half, and no reason is known for the remainder. V, J and clone size reflect that table, while D and trimming were determined from the DNA. The sample table lists 200,000 to 300,000 clones, less than 90% of them with a count of one. In total, the top ten clones hold roughly 4% of the sample.

The data derive from a study of blood T cell repertoires in COVID-19 (dated by TCRdb to 2019 to 2021). Some background on the complete study: Collaborator samples came from the United States, Italy and Spain and covered acute and convalescent phases of COVID-19. The material from the prospective study consisted of cDNA or gDNA derived from T cells, B-cell-depleted T cells, or PBMCs. Subjects who had been exposed to COVID-19, were actively infected with it, or had recovered from it provided the deeply sampled blood TCRbeta repertoires that made up the dataset. The repertoires were released in a freely available public database intended as a resource for research on the immune response to SARS-CoV-2. Samples were obtained from the ongoing ImmuneRACE study (first 160 participants) and from 1,254 subjects provided by 6 global collaborators. Nearly every sample came with metadata listing a de-identified subject ID, COVID-19 status, age in years and sex. Where available, HLA class I and class II types were obtained from metadata supplied by the sample provider rather than from assay-based typing.

CDR3 length: 16 amino acids, cysteine to phenylalanine. The kept DNA is CDR3 alone, 48 bases in frame from the first base. As encoded in the germline V gene, CDR1 is LGHNA while CDR2 is YNFKEQ. Trimming removed 0 bases from V and 6 bases from J, leaving 15 bases between the germline ends. A second Seattle source provided samples from volunteer blood donors who had recovered from COVID-19. Collaborating institutions collected whole blood in K2EDTA tubes following their own protocols. For TCRbeta analysis, collaborators shipped samples in one of three forms: frozen whole blood, isolated PBMCs, or DNA extracted from either of those sample types. The investigation overall reported the following: Clinical and demographic metadata were provided uncurated, with the amount varying by source and participant.

The sequence was obtained from a man aged 55 to 70 who had recovered from COVID-19. The specimen sequenced was peripheral blood. The rearrangement joined TRBV4-2 to TRBJ2-1, with TRBD2 as a weak D call on 6 bases. In nucleotides, the sequence is TGTGCCAGCAGCCAAGATCTGGGCGGGGCCGGCAATGAGCAGTTCTTC. The encoded protein is CASSQDLGGAGNEQFF.